A single sample gave rise to the 12 T cell receptor beta chains below, sequenced in a study of PD-L1 blockade in urothelial cancer. The protocol was immunoSEQ multiplex PCR, while the TCRdb copy is restricted to in-frame clones and leaves out a portion. The table has about 51,000 clones, approximately 86% seen once. The sequences come from PBMCs, collected around atezolizumab (anti-PD-L1) treatment. Receptors were obtained from a man aged 55 to 70 with urothelial cancer.

The chain is built from TRBV7-8 and TRBJ2-7; 10 bases map to TRBD1. Germline assignment: CDR1 SGHVS and CDR2 FQNEAQ. CDR3 length: 15 amino acids. Unmatched junction bases numbered 6, after V lost 5 bases and J lost 2 bases. The chain's CDR3 is CASSITDRGTYEQYF. CDR3 in DNA: TGTGCCAGCAGCATCACGGACAGGGGGACCTACGAGCAGTACTTC.

V usage is TRBV10-3 and J usage is TRBJ1-5; 8 bases agree with TRBD1. Per the germline V gene, CDR1 is ENHRY and CDR2 is SYGVKD. This CDR3 has 15 residues. J lost 4 bases, V lost 0 bases, and 2 bases had no gene match. The CDR3 protein is CAISESDRENQPQHF. DNA for the CDR3: TGTGCCATCAGTGAGTCGGACAGGGAAAATCAGCCCCAGCATTTT.

The rearrangement links TRBV4-1 to TRBJ1-4; 11 bases align to TRBD1. The ends lost 2 bases at V and 7 bases at J; junction bases unmatched: 6. The CDR3 has 16 residues. Germline lookup yields CDR1 MGHRA and CDR2 YSYEKL. The CDR3, as DNA: TGCGCCAGCAGCCAACTCCCGGGACAGGGGGGTGAAAAACTGTTTTTT. Its translation is CASSQLPGQGGEKLFF.

The chain is built from TRBV6-6 and TRBJ1-5; D remains unclear. Germline-derived CDR1 and CDR2 are MNHNY and SVGAGI (reference sequence). V dropped 2 bases and J dropped 4 bases, with 15 bases sitting between them. The CDR3 sequence is 16 residues long. The CDR3 region has the DNA TGTGCCAGCAGTTACCCCGGGAAGTCGGGAAATCAGCCCCAGCATTTT. Translated: CASSYPGKSGNQPQHF.

The V gene is TRBV28, the J gene TRBJ2-5; 9 bases are a match to TRBD1. Germline V gene data show CDR1 as MDHEN and CDR2 as SYDVKM. V lost 2 bases and J lost 4; bases outside the gene matches: 5. This CDR3 has 15 amino acids. The chain's CDR3 is CASSLGQGMRETQYF. The CDR3 region has the DNA TGTGCCAGCAGTTTAGGACAGGGGATGAGAGAGACCCAGTACTTC.

The V and J genes are TRBV29-1 and TRBJ2-7; possible D gene TRBD1, 5 bases. The CDR3 totals 13 residues. V was shortened by 6 bases and J by 0 bases, with 12 bases between the two germline ends. The germline gives CDR1 SQVTM, CDR2 ANQGSEA. Here the CDR3 DNA reads TGCAGCGTACTACCGACAGACTCCTACGAGCAGTACTTC. Translation: CSVLPTDSYEQYF.

The chain combines TRBV19 with TRBJ2-3, with 9 bases fitting TRBD1. The trim removed 5 bases at V and 2 bases at J, leaving 11 bases unmatched. In germline, CDR1 is LNHDA, CDR2 SQIVND (reference sequence). The CDR3 length is 17 residues. The CDR3 DNA follows: TGTGCCAGTAGTCTCGAGACCGGGACAGGGTTCACAGATACGCAGTATTTT. Its translation: CASSLETGTGFTDTQYF. Full variable domain (remainder filled in from reference TRBV19 and TRBJ2-3): DGGITQSPKYLFRKEGQNVTLSCEQNLNHDAMYWYRQDPGQGLRLIYYSQIVNDFQKGDIAEGYSVSREKKESFPLTVTSAQKNPTAFYLCASSLETGTGFTDTQYFGPGTRLTVL.

The chain combines TRBV7-6 with TRBJ2-3, with TRBD1 as a possible D gene (5 bases). The V gene's germline CDR1 is SGHVS and CDR2 FNYEAQ. V gave up 5 bases and J gave up 0 bases, with 12 bases separating them. CDR3 size: 15 residues. The CDR3 coding sequence is TGTGCCAGCAGCCGAAGGACAAGTAGCACAGATACGCAGTATTTT. Translation: CASSRRTSSTDTQYF.

The rearrangement uses TRBV7-8 and TRBJ2-5; no clear D gene. Germline V gene sequence: CDR1 SGHVS, CDR2 FQNEAQ. The CDR3 is 14 amino acids. V shed 2 bases and J shed 7 bases, with 14 bases lying between them. CDR3 region: CASSLFVSRGTQYF. The CDR3 nucleotides read TGTGCCAGCAGCTTATTTGTGTCAAGAGGGACCCAGTACTTC.

The chain uses TRBV2 and TRBJ2-7; TRBD1 aligns across 8 bases. Trimming took 8 bases from V and 5 from J; bases not matched to a gene: 8. The germline CDR1 and CDR2 sequences are SNHLY and FYNNEI. The CDR3 consists of 13 residues. CDR3 sequence (DNA): TGTGCCAGCCTACGGACAGGGTACAACGAGCAGTACTTC. Residues: CASLRTGYNEQYF. Using reference TRBV2 and TRBJ2-7 for the parts outside the CDR3, the full variable domain is EPEVTQTPSHQVTQMGQEVILRCVPISNHLYFYWYRQILGQKVEFLVSFYNNEISEKSEIFDDQFSVERPDGSNFTLKIRSTKLEDSAMYFCASLRTGYNEQYFGPGTRLTVT.

The J gene is TRBJ1-2, the V gene TRBV7-8, with 9 positions matching TRBD1. The CDR3 has 15 residues. Germline lookup yields CDR1 SGHVS and CDR2 FQNEAQ. Trimming cost V 2 bases and J 3 bases; bases outside gene matches: 4. CDR3: CASSLLRTGDYGYTF. CDR3 DNA sequence: TGTGCCAGCAGCTTACTCCGGACAGGGGACTATGGCTACACCTTC.

This clone was counted once. CDR3 loop: CASSLRQGVYEQYF. The DNA for the CDR3 is TGTGCCAGCAGCTTAAGACAGGGAGTTTACGAGCAGTACTTC. The genes are TRBV13 and TRBJ2-7; 7 bases agree with TRBD1. There are 14 residues in the CDR3. V shed 2 bases, J shed 4 bases, and the junction held 5 bases outside the gene matches. CDR1 and CDR2 from the germline V gene are PRHDT and FYEKMQ (reference sequence).